This entry lists 14 T cell receptor beta chains sequenced from one sample in a study of cytomegalovirus exposure and HLA in healthy donors. PCR amplification relied on 60 Vbeta primers (plus 13 Jbeta primers). The method was immunoSEQ multiplex PCR; TCRdb's version includes in-frame clones alone and lacks a portion of them. The repertoire holds fewer than 200,000 clones, with 55% to 70% as singletons. The sample was PBMCs. The receptors were sampled from a woman aged 40 to 50 in good health and CMV-seropositive.

This chain connects TRBV6-1 to TRBJ1-1; D unresolved. Trimming shortened V by 6 bases and J by 0 bases, and 8 bases separated the two germline ends. Germline V gene sequence: CDR1 MNHNS, CDR2 SASEGT. This CDR3 has 13 residues. The CDR3 reads CASRGDMNTEAFF. The CDR3 bases are TGTGCCAGCAGGGGAGATATGAACACTGAAGCTTTCTTT.

The chain has TRBV6-1 and TRBJ1-5; 9 bases line up with TRBD1. The CDR3 extends over 14 amino acids. The junction had 7 bases not matched to a gene; V was cut back by 6 bases and J by 7 bases. Germline CDR1 reads MNHNS; CDR2 reads SASEGT. The CDR3 bases are TGTGCCAGCAGGGGGACAGGGCCGGAGCAGCCCCAGCATTTT. This encodes CASRGTGPEQPQHF.

J is TRBJ1-6 and V is TRBV27; TRBD1 matches at 7 bases. CDR1 is MNHEY, CDR2 SMNVEV, per germline (reference sequence). With V trimmed by 4 bases and J by 6 bases, 6 bases remained unmatched. The CDR3 spans 15 residues. Here the CDR3 reads CASSSFGTANSPLHF. The CDR3 coding sequence is TGTGCCAGCAGTTCGTTCGGGACAGCTAATTCACCCCTCCACTTT.

This clone was detected a few times. CDR3 region: CASSRQGTNEKLFF. DNA of the CDR3: TGTGCCAGCAGCCGACAGGGGACTAATGAAAAACTGTTTTTT. The chain carries TRBV6-5 and TRBJ1-4, with 8 bases identical to TRBD1. With V trimmed by 6 bases and J by 2 bases, 2 bases remained unmatched. CDR3 length: 14 amino acids. Looked up from germline, CDR1 is MNHEY and CDR2 is SVGAGI.

This chain connects TRBV27 to TRBJ2-7, with 8 bases identical to TRBD1. J lost 6 bases, V lost 5 bases, and 9 bases had no gene match. The germline CDR1 and CDR2 sequences are MNHEY and SMNVEV (reference sequence). The CDR3 is 14 residues long. For the CDR3, the DNA is TGTGCCAGCAGTACCGGACAGGGTAGGGCCGAGCAGTACTTC. Translated, it gives CASSTGQGRAEQYF.

The CDR3 loop is CASSLGGSAGVKQYF. The CDR3 DNA reads TGTGCCAGCAGTTTAGGCGGGAGCGCCGGTGTGAAGCAGTACTTC. The chain recombines TRBV28 with TRBJ2-7; 7 positions agree with TRBD2. CDR3 length: 15 residues. Trimming at V came to 2 bases and at J to 8 bases, leaving 12 bases not matched to a gene. Looked up from germline, CDR1 is MDHEN and CDR2 is SYDVKM.

This clone has just one count. The V call is TRBV6-6, the J call TRBJ2-1; a possible D gene is TRBD1 (7 bases). Trimming stripped 9 bases from V and 4 bases from J, with 13 bases between. The germline V gene has CDR1 MNHNY and CDR2 SVGAGI (reference sequence). There are 13 residues in the CDR3. The CDR3 protein is CASCRGDYNEQFF. As DNA, the CDR3 is TGTGCCAGTTGCAGGGGGGATTACAATGAGCAGTTCTTC.

This rearrangement joins TRBV19 to TRBJ1-4; D call uncertain. The CDR3 totals 14 residues. CDR1 LNHDA and CDR2 SQIVND come from the germline V gene (reference sequence). Trimming removed 4 bases from V and 5 bases from J, with 11 bases in between. The CDR3 DNA reads as TGTGCCAGTAGTAGTTGGCAGGTCAATGAAAAACTGTTTTTT. This translates into CASSSWQVNEKLFF.

The chain couples TRBV29-1 to TRBJ1-1, with D maybe TRBD1 (5 bases). The CDR3 runs 11 residues. V lost 5 bases and J 8 bases, leaving 12 bases between the germline ends. Germline V lookup: CDR1 SQVTM, CDR2 ANQGSEA. The CDR3, as DNA: TGCAGCGTTCAAGGGGCATCGGAAGCTTTCTTT. As protein: CSVQGASEAFF.

The V and J genes are TRBV28 and TRBJ1-4; a weak D match, TRBD1 (5 bases). This CDR3 is built from 16 residues. Germline V gene lookup returns CDR1 MDHEN and CDR2 SYDVKM. The ends were cut back, 5 bases at V and 10 bases at J, with 23 bases in the middle. CDR3 sequence: CASSRPTVTTRGKLFF. In DNA form, the CDR3 reads TGTGCCAGCAGTCGACCGACCGTCACAACAAGGGGAAAACTGTTTTTT. The variable domain in full, with the rest retrieved from reference TRBV28 and TRBJ1-4, is DVKVTQSSRYLVKRTGEKVFLECVQDMDHENMFWYRQDPGLGLRLIYFSYDVKMKEKGDIPEGYSVSREKKERFSLILESASTNQTSMYLCASSRPTVTTRGKLFFGSGTQLSVL.

V is TRBV28 and J is TRBJ1-1, with D maybe TRBD1 (5 bases). This CDR3 has 13 residues. From germline, CDR1 is MDHEN and CDR2 SYDVKM. With 3 bases removed from V and 4 bases from J, the gap between germline ends came to 9 bases. The DNA of the CDR3 is TGTGCCAGCAGTTTGCAGGGTACCACTGAAGCTTTCTTT. Amino acid sequence: CASSLQGTTEAFF. Filled out from reference TRBV28 and TRBJ1-1, the complete variable domain reads DVKVTQSSRYLVKRTGEKVFLECVQDMDHENMFWYRQDPGLGLRLIYFSYDVKMKEKGDIPEGYSVSREKKERFSLILESASTNQTSMYLCASSLQGTTEAFFGQGTRLTVV.

The chain recombines TRBV7-2 with TRBJ2-5, with TRBD1 identical over 10 bases. The CDR3 is 15 amino acids. V dropped 5 bases and J dropped 4; count of bases not matched to a gene: 7. Germline lookup yields CDR1 SGHTA and CDR2 FQGNSA. The CDR3 region is CASSRQGARGETQYF. CDR3 DNA: TGTGCCAGCAGCCGACAGGGGGCGCGAGGAGAGACCCAGTACTTC.

The rearrangement joins TRBV19 to TRBJ2-2; D is perhaps TRBD1 (5 bases). Germline V gives CDR1 LNHDA, CDR2 SQIVND (reference sequence). V lost 3 bases and J 4 bases, leaving 21 bases between the germline ends. The CDR3 spans 18 residues. For the CDR3, the DNA is TGTGCCAGTAGTATGTCGTTTGGGGCAGTGACCGTCACCGGGGAGCTGTTTTTT. This codes for CASSMSFGAVTVTGELFF.

This clone has only a few counts. The V and J genes are TRBV4-1 and TRBJ2-2; 9 bases line up with TRBD1. CDR1 and CDR2 from the germline V gene are MGHRA and YSYEKL. The CDR3 extends over 14 amino acids. The V gene end was trimmed by 4 bases and the J gene end by 7 bases; junction bases not matched to a gene: 4. DNA of the CDR3: TGCGCCAGCAGCCGACAGGGGGAGGGCGGGGAGCTGTTTTTT. Translated, it gives CASSRQGEGGELFF.